This T cell receptor (beta chain) was retrieved from a study of blood T cell repertoires in COVID-19. On the study more broadly: Nucleic acid was either cDNA or gDNA, and it came from T cells, B-cell-depleted T cells, or PBMCs.

Data came from immunoSEQ multiplex PCR; TCRdb stores just in-frame clones and leaves some out. There are under 250,000 clones in the sample; approximately 90% occur only once, and roughly a sixth lies in the top ten. This clone was counted a single time. The CDR3 is made up of 12 amino acids. V dropped 5 bases and J dropped 4 bases, with 8 bases sitting between them. The clonotype was recovered from a man aged 50 to 60 with COVID-19, enrolled during active disease. The sample comprised peripheral blood. V is TRBV12-3 or TRBV12-4 and J is TRBJ1-1; D is possibly TRBD1 (6 bases). Written as DNA, the CDR3 is TGTGCCAGCAGTGGACAGAGCACTGAAGCTTTCTTT. Its translation is CASSGQSTEAFF.